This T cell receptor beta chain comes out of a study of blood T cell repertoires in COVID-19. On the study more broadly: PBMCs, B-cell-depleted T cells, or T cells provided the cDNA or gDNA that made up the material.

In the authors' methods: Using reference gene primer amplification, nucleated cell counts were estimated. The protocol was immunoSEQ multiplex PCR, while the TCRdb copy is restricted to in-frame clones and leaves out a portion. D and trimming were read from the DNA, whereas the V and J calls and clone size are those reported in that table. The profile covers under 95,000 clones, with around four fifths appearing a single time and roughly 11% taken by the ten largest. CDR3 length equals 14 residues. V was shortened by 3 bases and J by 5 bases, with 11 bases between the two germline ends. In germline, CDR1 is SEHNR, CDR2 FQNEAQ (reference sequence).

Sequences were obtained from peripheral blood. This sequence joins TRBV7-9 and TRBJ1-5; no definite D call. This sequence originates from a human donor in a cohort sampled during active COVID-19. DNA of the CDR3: TGTGCCAGCAGCTTCGGAGTGGGAGATCAGCCCCAGCATTTT. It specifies CASSFGVGDQPQHF. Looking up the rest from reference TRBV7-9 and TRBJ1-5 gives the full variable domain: DTGVSQNPRHKITKRGQNVTFRCDPISEHNRLYWYRQTLGQGPEFLTYFQNEAQLEKSRLLSDRFSAERPKGSFSTLEIQRTEQGDSAMYLCASSFGVGDQPQHFGDGTRLSIL.